This TCR beta chain comes out of a study of shared clonotypes between healthy human individuals. Study-wide findings and caveats: Generation probabilities were higher for clonotypes shared across all four sorted-subset donors than for unshared ones.

Germline V lookup: CDR1 SEHNR, CDR2 FQNEAQ (reference sequence). This CDR3 contains 15 residues. Trimming removed 3 bases from V and 3 bases from J, with 15 bases in between. The genomic DNA of each subset was split evenly across several immunoSEQ plates. The assay was immunoSEQ multiplex PCR, and TCRdb's table has in-frame clones only and misses some. The table has under 1 million clones, almost 95% seen once. For this clone: The antigen is unknown.

CD45RO-negative CD8 cells positively selected for CCR7 made up the naive population, which excluded terminally differentiated effector memory CD45RA+ cells. Each of the donors was a healthy adult who was HIV-negative and had not had a recent acute infection or vaccination. This TCR was sampled from a man in his thirties or forties in good health. The V gene is TRBV7-9, the J gene TRBJ2-7, with D possibly matching TRBD1 (6 bases). Sequenced input: naive CD8+ T cells sorted from blood. The CDR3, as DNA: TGTGCCAGCAGCTTCGGAACCGACAGGCACTACGAGCAGTACTTC. Amino acid sequence: CASSFGTDRHYEQYF.